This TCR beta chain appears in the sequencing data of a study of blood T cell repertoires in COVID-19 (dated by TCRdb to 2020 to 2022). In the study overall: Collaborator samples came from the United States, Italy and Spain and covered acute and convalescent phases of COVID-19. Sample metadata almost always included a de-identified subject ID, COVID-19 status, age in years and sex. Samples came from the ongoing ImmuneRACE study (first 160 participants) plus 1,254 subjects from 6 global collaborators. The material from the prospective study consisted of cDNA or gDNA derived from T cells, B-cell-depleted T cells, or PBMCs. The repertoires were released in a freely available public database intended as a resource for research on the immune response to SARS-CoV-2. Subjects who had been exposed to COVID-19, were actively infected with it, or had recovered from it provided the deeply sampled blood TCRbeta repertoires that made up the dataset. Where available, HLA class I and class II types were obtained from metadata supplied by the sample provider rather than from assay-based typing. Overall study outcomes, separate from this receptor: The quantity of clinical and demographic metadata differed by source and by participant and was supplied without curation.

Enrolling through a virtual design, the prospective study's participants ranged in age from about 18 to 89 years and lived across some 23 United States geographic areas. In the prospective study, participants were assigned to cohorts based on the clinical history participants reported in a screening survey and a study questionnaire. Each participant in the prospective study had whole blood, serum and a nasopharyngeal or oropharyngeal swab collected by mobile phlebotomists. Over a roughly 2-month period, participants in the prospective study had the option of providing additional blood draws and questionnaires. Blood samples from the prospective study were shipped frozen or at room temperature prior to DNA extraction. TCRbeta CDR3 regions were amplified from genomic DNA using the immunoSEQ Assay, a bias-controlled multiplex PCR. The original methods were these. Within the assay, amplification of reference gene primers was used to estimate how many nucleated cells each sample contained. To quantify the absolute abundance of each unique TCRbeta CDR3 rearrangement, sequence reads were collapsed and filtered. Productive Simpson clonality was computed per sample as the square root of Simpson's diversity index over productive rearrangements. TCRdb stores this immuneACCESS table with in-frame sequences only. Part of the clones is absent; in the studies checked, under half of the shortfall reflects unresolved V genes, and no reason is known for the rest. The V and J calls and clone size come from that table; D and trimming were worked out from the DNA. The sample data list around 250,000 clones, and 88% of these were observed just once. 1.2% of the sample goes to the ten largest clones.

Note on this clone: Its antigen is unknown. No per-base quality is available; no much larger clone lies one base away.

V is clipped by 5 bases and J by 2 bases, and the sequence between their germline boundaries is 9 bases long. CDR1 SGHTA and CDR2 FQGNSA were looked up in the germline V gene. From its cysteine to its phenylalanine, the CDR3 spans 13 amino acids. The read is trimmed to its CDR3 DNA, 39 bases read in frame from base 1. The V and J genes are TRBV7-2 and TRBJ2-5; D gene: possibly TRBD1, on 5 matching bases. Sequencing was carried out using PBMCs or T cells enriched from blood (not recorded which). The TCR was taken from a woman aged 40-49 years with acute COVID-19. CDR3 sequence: CASSAGQQETQYF. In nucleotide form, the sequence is TGTGCCAGCAGCGCAGGGCAACAAGAGACCCAGTACTTC.